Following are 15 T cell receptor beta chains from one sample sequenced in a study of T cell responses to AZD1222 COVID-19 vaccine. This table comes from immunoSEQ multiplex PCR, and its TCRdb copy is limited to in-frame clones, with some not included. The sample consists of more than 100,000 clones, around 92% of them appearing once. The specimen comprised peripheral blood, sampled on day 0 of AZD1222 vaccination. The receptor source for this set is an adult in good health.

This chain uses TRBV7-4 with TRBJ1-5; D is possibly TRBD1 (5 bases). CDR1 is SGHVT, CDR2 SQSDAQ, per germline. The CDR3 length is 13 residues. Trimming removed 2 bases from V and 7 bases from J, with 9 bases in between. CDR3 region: CASSLWGSQPQHF. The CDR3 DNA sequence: TGTGCCAGCAGCTTATGGGGGTCACAGCCCCAGCATTTT.

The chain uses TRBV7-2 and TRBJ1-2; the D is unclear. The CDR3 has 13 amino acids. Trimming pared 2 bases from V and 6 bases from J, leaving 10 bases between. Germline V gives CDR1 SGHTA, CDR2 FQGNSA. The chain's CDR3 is CASSLIRADGYTF. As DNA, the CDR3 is TGTGCCAGCAGCTTAATAAGGGCCGATGGCTACACCTTC.

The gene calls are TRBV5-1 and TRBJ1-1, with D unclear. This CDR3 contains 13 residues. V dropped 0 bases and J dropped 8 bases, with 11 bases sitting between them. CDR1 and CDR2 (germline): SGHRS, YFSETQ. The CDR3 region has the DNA TGCGCCAGCAGCTTGGGGACTGCCTTAGAAGCTTTCTTT. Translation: CASSLGTALEAFF.

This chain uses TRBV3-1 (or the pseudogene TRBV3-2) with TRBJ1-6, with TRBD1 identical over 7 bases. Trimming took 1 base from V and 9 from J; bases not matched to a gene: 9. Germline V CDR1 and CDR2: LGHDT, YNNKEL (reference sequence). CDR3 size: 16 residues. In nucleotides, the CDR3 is TGTGCCAGCAGCCAAGTCGGGACAGAGGGGAGTTCACCCCTCCACTTT. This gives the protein CASSQVGTEGSSPLHF.

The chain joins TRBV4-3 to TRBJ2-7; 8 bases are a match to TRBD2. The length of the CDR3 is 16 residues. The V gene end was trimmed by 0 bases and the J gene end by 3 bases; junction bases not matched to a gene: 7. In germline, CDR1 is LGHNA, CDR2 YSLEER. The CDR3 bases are TGCGCCAGCAGCCAAGACGTAGGGACTAGGGGCTACGAGCAGTACTTC. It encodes CASSQDVGTRGYEQYF.

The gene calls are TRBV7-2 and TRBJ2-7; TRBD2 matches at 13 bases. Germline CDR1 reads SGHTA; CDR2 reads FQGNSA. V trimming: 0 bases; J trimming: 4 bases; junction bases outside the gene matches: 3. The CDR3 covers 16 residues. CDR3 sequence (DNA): TGTGCCAGCAGCTTAGCTCCGGGACTAGCGGGATACGAGCAGTACTTC. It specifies CASSLAPGLAGYEQYF.

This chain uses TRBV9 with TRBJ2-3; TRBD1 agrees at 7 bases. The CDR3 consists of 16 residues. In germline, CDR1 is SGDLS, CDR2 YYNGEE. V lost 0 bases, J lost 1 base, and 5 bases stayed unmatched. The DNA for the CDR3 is TGTGCCAGCAGCGTAGGGAGAGGACAGGGCACAGATACGCAGTATTTT. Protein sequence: CASSVGRGQGTDTQYF.

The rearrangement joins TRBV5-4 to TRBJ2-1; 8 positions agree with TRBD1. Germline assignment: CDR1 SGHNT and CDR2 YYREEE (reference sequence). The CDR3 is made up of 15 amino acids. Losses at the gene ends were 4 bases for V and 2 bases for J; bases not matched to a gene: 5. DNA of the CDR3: TGTGCCAGCAGCCCTGGACAGGGCGCCTACAATGAGCAGTTCTTC. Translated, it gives CASSPGQGAYNEQFF. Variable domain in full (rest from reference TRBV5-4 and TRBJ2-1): ETGVTQSPTHLIKTRGQQVTLRCSSQSGHNTVSWYQQALGQGPQFIFQYYREEENGRGNFPPRFSGLQFPNYSSELNVNALELDDSALYLCASSPGQGAYNEQFFGPGTRLTVL.

CDR3 protein: CASSLGWGSYEQYF. CDR3 DNA: TGTGCCAGCAGTCTAGGGTGGGGTTCCTACGAGCAGTACTTC. The chain couples TRBV7-2 to TRBJ2-7, with D unclear. V was trimmed by 6 bases and J by 1 base, leaving 13 bases between them. Per the germline V gene, CDR1 is SGHTA and CDR2 is FQGNSA. CDR3 length: 14 amino acids.

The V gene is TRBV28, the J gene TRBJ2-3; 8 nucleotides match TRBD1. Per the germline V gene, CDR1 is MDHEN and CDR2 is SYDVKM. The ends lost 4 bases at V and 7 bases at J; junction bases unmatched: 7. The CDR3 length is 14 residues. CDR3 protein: CASSSQGAGNTQYF. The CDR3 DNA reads TGTGCCAGCAGTTCCCAGGGGGCGGGAAATACGCAGTATTTT.

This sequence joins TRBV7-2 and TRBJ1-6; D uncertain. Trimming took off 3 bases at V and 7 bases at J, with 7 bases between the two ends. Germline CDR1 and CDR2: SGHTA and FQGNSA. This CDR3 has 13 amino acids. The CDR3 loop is CASSFDRNSPLHF. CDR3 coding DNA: TGTGCCAGCAGCTTTGACCGGAATTCACCCCTCCACTTT.

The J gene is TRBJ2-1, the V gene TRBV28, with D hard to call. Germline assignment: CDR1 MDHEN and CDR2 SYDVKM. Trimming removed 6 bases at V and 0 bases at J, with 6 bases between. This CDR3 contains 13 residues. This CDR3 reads CASSAHSYNEQFF. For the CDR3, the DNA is TGTGCCAGCAGCGCACACTCCTACAATGAGCAGTTCTTC. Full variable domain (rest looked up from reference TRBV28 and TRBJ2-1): DVKVTQSSRYLVKRTGEKVFLECVQDMDHENMFWYRQDPGLGLRLIYFSYDVKMKEKGDIPEGYSVSREKKERFSLILESASTNQTSMYLCASSAHSYNEQFFGPGTRLTVL.

Here the CDR3 reads CASSRDTHSNQPQHF. The CDR3 bases are TGTGCCAGCAGCAGGGACACCCATAGCAATCAGCCCCAGCATTTT. The chain carries TRBV11-2 and TRBJ1-5, with D perhaps TRBD1 (6 bases). CDR3 size: 15 residues. Per germline, CDR1 SGHAT and CDR2 FQNNGV. V gave up 5 bases and J gave up 0 bases, with 11 bases separating them.

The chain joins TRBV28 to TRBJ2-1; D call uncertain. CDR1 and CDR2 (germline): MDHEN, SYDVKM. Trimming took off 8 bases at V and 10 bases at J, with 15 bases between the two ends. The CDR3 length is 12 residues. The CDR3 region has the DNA TGTGCCAGCCGTAGTGCGGCTCGCGAGCAGTTCTTC. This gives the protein CASRSAAREQFF.

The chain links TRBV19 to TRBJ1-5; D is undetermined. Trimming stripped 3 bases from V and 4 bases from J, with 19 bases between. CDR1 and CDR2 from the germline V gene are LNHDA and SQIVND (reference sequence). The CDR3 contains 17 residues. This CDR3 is CASSIGNARSANQPQHF. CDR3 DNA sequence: TGTGCCAGTAGTATTGGAAATGCCCGGTCCGCAAATCAGCCCCAGCATTTT.